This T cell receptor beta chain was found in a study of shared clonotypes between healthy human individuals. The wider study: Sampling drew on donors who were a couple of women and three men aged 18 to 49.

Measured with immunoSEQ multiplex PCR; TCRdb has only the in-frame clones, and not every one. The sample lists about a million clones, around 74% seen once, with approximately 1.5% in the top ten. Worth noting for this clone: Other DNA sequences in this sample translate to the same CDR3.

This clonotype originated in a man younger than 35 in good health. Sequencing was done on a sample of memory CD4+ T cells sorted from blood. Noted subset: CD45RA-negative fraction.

In DNA, the CDR3 is TGTGCCAGCAGTTTAGGGACCCAGTACTTC. Encoded protein: CASSLGTQYF. V usage is TRBV27 and J usage is TRBJ2-5; D unresolved. Germline assignment: CDR1 MNHEY and CDR2 SMNVEV (reference sequence). The V gene lost 2 bases and the J gene lost 7 bases, with 2 bases spanning the gap. There are 10 residues in the CDR3.